The present entry profiles one TCR beta chain with its context. The data stem from a study of blood T cell repertoires in COVID-19. As for the study in general: The United States, Italy and Spain provided the acute and convalescent COVID-19 samples. T cells, B-cell-depleted T cells, or PBMCs supplied cDNA or gDNA.

Germline CDR1 MNHEY, CDR2 SVGEGT. V gave up 3 bases and J gave up 5 bases, with 7 bases separating them. The CDR3 contains 12 residues. In the study's own analysis: Using reference gene primer amplification, nucleated cell counts were estimated. Method: immunoSEQ multiplex PCR; TCRdb's copy keeps in-frame clones and lacks some. V and J calls plus clone size are reproduced from that table; the DNA served to infer D and trimming. The sample consists of about 220,000 clones, 82% of them appearing once. The TCR sequence derives from a woman of 80 years or more with acute or convalescent COVID-19. The chain uses TRBV6-2 or TRBV6-3 and TRBJ1-2; unclear D gene. Sample: peripheral blood. The CDR3 DNA is TGTGCCAGCAGTTATACAGCTTATGGCTACACCTTC. Its translation: CASSYTAYGYTF.